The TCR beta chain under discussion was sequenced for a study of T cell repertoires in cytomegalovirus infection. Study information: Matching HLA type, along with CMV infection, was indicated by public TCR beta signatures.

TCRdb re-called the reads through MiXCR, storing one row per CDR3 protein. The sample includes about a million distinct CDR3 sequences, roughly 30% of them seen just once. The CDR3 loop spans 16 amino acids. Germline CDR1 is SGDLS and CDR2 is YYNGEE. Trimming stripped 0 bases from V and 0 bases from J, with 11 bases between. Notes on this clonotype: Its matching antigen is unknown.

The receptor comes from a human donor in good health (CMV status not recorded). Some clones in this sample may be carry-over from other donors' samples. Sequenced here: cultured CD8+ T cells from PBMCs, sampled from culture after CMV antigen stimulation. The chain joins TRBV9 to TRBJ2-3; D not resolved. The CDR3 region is CASSVVGTSSTDTQYF. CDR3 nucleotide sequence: TGTGCCAGCAGCGTAGTAGGTACTTCCAGCACAGATACGCAGTATTTT.